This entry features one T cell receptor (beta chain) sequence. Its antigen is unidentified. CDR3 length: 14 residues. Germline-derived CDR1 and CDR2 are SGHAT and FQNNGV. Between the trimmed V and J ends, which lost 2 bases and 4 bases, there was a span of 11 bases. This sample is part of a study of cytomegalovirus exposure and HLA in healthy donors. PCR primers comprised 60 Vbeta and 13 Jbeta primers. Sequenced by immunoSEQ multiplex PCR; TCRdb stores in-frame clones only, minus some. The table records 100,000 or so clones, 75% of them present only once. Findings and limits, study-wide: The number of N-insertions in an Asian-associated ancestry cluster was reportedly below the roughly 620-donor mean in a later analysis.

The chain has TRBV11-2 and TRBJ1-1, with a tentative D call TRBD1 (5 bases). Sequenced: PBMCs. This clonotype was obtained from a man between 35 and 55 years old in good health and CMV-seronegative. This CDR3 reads CASSLTGFSTEAFF. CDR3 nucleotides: TGTGCCAGCAGCTTAACAGGTTTCTCCACTGAAGCTTTCTTT.